A selection of T cell receptor beta chains follows, all from one sample in a study of T cell responses to AZD1222 COVID-19 vaccine. Clones were read by immunoSEQ multiplex PCR, and TCRdb kept only the in-frame ones, dropping some. The repertoire holds some 120,000 clones, with roughly nine tenths as singletons. The sample consisted of peripheral blood, taken 28 days after the second AZD1222 dose. These TCRs come from an adult who received the AZD1222 COVID-19 vaccine. Both conserved end residues are part of each CDR3. The order of the fields is V gene, clone size, J gene, CDR3 protein. For some rows the clone size is stated as once, few or many, or as a class when expanded; others skip it.

TRBV28,NA,TRBJ1-1,CASSLIKADGLLNTEAFF
TRBV10-3,NA,TRBJ2-6,CAIHSSSGANVLTF
TRBV2,NA,TRBJ2-7,CASGGPLGNPYEQYF
TRBV6-4,NA,TRBJ2-2,CASSAKGGDNTGELFF
TRBV18,NA,TRBJ2-7,CASSPSGHEQYF
TRBV6-6,once,TRBJ2-7,CASTTGQSYEQYF
TRBV5-6,NA,TRBJ1-2,CASSFQGRDGYTF
TRBV7-9,NA,TRBJ1-6,CASSLSPGVGTNNSPLHF
TRBV30,NA,TRBJ1-2,CAWKGGQGAYGYTF
TRBV28,NA,TRBJ2-3,CASFPLAGVDTQYF
TRBV5-5,NA,TRBJ2-7,CASSFGTSQGDEQYF
TRBV11-2,NA,TRBJ2-1,CASRQRLAGDTYNEQFF
TRBV28,once,TRBJ2-1,CASTLTHYNEQFF
TRBV28,NA,TRBJ1-5,CASYKYGSNQPQHF
TRBV7-9,NA,TRBJ1-4,CASSQDPNEKLFF